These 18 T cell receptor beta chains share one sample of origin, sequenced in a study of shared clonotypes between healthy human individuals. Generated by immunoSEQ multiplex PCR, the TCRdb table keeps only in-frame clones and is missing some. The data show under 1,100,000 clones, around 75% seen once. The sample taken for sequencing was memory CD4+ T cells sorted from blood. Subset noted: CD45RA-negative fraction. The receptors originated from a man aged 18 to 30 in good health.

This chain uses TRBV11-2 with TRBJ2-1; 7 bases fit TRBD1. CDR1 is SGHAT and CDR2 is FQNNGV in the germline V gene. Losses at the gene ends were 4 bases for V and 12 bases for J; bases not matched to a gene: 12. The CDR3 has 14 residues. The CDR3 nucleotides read TGTGCCAGCAGCTCGCCCGGAAGGGGGCCAGGGCAGTTCTTC. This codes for CASSSPGRGPGQFF.

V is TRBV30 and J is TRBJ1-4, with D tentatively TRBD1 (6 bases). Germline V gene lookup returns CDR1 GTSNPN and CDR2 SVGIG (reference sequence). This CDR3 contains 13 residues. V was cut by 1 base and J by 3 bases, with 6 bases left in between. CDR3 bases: TGTGCCTGGAGTGGGGGGCCTAATGAAAAACTGTTTTTT. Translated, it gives CAWSGGPNEKLFF.

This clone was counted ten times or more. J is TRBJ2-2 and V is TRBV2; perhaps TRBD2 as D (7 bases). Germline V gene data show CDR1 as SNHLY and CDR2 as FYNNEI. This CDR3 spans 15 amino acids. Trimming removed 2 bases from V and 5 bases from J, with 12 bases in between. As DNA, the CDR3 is TGTGCCAGCAGTGAACGGCGGGGGACAACCGGGGAGCTGTTTTTT. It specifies CASSERRGTTGELFF.

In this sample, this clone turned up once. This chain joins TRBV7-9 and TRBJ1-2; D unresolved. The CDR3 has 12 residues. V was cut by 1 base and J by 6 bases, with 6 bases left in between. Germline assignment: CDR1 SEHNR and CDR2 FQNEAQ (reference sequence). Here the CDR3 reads CASSLGEDGYTF. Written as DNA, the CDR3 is TGTGCCAGCAGCTTAGGGGAGGATGGCTACACCTTC.

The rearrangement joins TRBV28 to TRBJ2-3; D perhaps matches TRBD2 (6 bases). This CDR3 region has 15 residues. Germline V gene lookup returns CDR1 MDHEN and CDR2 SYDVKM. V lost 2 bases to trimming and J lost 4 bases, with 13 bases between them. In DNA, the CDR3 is TGTGCCAGCAGTTTAGACGGAGGGACTGCAGATACGCAGTATTTT. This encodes CASSLDGGTADTQYF.

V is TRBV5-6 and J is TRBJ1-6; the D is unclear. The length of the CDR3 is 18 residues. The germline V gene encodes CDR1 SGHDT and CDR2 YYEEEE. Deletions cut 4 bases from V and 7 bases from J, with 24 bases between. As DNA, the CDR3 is TGTGCCAGCAGCCCACCGGGATCAATGACTCAGTCCAATTCACCCCTCCACTTT. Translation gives CASSPPGSMTQSNSPLHF.

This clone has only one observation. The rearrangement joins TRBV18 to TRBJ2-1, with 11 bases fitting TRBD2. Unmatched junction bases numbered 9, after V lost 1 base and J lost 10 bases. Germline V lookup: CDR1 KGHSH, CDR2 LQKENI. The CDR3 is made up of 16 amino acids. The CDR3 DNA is TGTGCCAGCTCACCACAAAGACTAGCGGGGCTCGGCGAGCAGTTCTTC. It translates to CASSPQRLAGLGEQFF.

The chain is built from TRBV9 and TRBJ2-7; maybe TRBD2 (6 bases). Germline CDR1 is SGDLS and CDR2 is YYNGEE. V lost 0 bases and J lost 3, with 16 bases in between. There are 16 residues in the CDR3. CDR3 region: CASSVGDSHSGYEQYF. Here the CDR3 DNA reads TGTGCCAGCAGCGTAGGGGACTCCCATTCAGGCTACGAGCAGTACTTC.

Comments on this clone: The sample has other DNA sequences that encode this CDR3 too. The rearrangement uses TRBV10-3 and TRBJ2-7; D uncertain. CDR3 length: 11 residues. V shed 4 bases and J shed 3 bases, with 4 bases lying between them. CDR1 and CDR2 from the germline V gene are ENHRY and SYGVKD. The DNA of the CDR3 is TGTGCCATCAGTGGAGACTACGAGCAGTACTTC. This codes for CAISGDYEQYF.

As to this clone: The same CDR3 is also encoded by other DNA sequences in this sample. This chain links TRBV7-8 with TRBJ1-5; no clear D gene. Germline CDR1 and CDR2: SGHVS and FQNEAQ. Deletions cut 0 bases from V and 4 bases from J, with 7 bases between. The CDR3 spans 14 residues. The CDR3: CASSLAGLNQPQHF. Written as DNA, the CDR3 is TGTGCCAGCAGCTTAGCGGGCTTAAATCAGCCCCAGCATTTT.

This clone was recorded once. CDR3 in DNA: TGTGCCAGCAGCCTCCGGGGACAGGGGAAATACGAGCAGTACTTC. It encodes CASSLRGQGKYEQYF. The gene calls are TRBV27 and TRBJ2-7; 10 bases are shared with TRBD1. The CDR3 is made up of 15 amino acids. The V gene's germline CDR1 is MNHEY and CDR2 SMNVEV (reference sequence). V dropped 6 bases and J dropped 4; count of bases not matched to a gene: 9.

This chain's CDR3 is CASIRRDANTEAFF. CDR3 coding DNA: TGTGCCAGCATCAGGAGGGACGCGAACACTGAAGCTTTCTTT. The chain combines TRBV5-4 with TRBJ1-1; a weak D match, TRBD1 (5 bases). CDR1 and CDR2 from the germline V gene are SGHNT and YYREEE (reference sequence). The CDR3 sequence is 14 residues long. Deletions cut 6 bases from V and 1 base from J, with 13 bases between.

CDR3 residues: CASSPTGTGTLEQYF. CDR3 sequence (DNA): TGTGCCAGCAGCCCTACCGGGACAGGGACCTTGGAGCAGTACTTC. V gene TRBV6-5 combines with J gene TRBJ2-7, with TRBD1 identical over 9 bases. The length of the CDR3 is 15 residues. The trim removed 6 bases at V and 7 bases at J, leaving 13 bases unmatched. Germline V gene data show CDR1 as MNHEY and CDR2 as SVGAGI.

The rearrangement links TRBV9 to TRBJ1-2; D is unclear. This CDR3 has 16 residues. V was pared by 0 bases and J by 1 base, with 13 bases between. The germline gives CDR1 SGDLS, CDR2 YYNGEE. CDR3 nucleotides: TGTGCCAGCAGCGTAGGCGGTCCCAGCTTTAACTATGGCTACACCTTC. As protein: CASSVGGPSFNYGYTF.

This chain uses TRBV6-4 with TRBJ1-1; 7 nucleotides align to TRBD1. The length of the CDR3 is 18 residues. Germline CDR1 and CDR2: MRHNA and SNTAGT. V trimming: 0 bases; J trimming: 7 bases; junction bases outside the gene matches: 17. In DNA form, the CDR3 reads TGTGCCAGCAGTGACTCGACCCATCGGGGACAGCTGAAAATTGAAGCTTTCTTT. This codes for CASSDSTHRGQLKIEAFF.

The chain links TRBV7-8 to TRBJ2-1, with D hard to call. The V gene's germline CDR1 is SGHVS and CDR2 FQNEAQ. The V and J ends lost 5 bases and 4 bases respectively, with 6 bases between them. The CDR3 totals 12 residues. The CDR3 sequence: CASSPQYNEQFF. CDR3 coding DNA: TGTGCCAGCAGCCCCCAATACAATGAGCAGTTCTTC.

Here the CDR3 DNA reads TGTGCCAGCAGTGAATCGGTTCGGGTGGAGATCTATGGCTACACCTTC. Translating it yields CASSESVRVEIYGYTF. This chain connects TRBV2 to TRBJ1-2, with D hard to call. There are 16 residues in the CDR3. V lost 2 bases, J lost 4 bases, and 17 bases lay in between. The V gene's germline CDR1 is SNHLY and CDR2 FYNNEI. Complete variable domain (other parts from reference TRBV2 and TRBJ1-2): EPEVTQTPSHQVTQMGQEVILRCVPISNHLYFYWYRQILGQKVEFLVSFYNNEISEKSEIFDDQFSVERPDGSNFTLKIRSTKLEDSAMYFCASSESVRVEIYGYTFGSGTRLTVV.

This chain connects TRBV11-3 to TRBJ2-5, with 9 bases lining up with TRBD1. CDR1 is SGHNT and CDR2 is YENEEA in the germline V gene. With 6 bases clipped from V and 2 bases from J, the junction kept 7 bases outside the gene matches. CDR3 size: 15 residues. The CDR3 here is CASSPGQGGQETQYF. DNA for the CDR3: TGTGCCAGCAGTCCGGGACAGGGTGGTCAAGAGACCCAGTACTTC. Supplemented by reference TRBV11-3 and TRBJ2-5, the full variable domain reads EAGVVQSPRYKIIEKKQPVAFWCNPISGHNTLYWYLQNLGQGPELLIRYENEEAVDDSQLPKDRFSAERLKGVDSTLKIQPAELGDSAVYLCASSPGQGGQETQYFGPGTRLLVL.